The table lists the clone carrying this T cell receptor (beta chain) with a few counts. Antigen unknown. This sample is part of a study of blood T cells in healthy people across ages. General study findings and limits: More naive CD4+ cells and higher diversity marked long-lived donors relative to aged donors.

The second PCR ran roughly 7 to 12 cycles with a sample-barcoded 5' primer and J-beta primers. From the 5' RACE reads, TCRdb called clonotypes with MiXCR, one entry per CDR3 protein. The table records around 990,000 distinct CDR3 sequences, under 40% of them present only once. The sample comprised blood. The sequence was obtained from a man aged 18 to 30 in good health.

The CDR3 DNA is TGTGCCACCCTCGAATTAAAGAACACCGGGGAGCTGTTTTTT. Translating it yields CATLELKNTGELFF. The chain couples TRBV6-6 to TRBJ2-2; no reliable D call. Germline V gives CDR1 MNHNY, CDR2 SVGAGI (reference sequence). Trimming removed 10 bases from V and 1 base from J, with 13 bases in between. The length of the CDR3 is 14 residues.